This T cell receptor beta chain was found in a study of T cell repertoires in ileal Crohn's disease. About the study: Every patient was operated on for stricturing (about 60%) or penetrating (about 39%) complications. Postoperative therapy was given to about half: about ten thiopurines, 18 anti-TNF agents.

A note on this clone: No antigen is known for it.

Whole-study results and caveats: High-frequency clones were more common in sorted CD8 than CD4 cells.

Eligibility required adulthood, ileal or ileocolonic Crohn's disease and indicated ileocolonic resection. This table comes from immunoSEQ multiplex PCR, and its TCRdb copy is limited to in-frame clones, with some not included. The sample yields about 4,700 clones, about 72% seen once. V lost 6 bases to trimming and J lost 5 bases, with 11 bases between them. CDR3 length: 14 residues. Per germline, CDR1 SGHTA and CDR2 FQGNSA. Sequencing was done on a sample of ileal tissue. The chain links TRBV7-2 to TRBJ1-6, with a weak D call TRBD1 (5 bases). The clonotype comes from an adult with Crohn's disease. Here the CDR3 reads CASSPGLNNSPLHF. The CDR3 DNA sequence: TGTGCCAGCAGTCCGGGACTCAATAATTCACCCCTCCACTTT.